This T cell receptor (beta chain) was identified in a study of human T cells and chemical hapten exposure. A word on this clonotype: No antigen is known for it.

The time point denotes: pre-sensitization, week 0. Treatment described: therapeutic diphenylcyclopropenone sensitization with weekly scalp DPC. The CDR3 loop spans 14 amino acids. V lost 3 bases to trimming and J lost 4 bases, with 9 bases between them. General study findings and limits: The number of TCRs over 1 in 1000 frequency stayed unchanged after DPC.

Per the authors' pipeline: Counts of TCRs in each sample centred on a median of 95,638 and extended from around 24,000 to 710,000. TCRdb redid the calling of the RACE reads with MiXCR, one entry per CDR3 protein. The V and J calls were not made by the authors but by TCRdb's processing. The sample carries approximately 370,000 distinct CDR3 sequences, 5% to 6.5% recorded once. The TCR sequence derives from a woman aged 18-29 years with alopecia areata. Some clones in this sample may be carry-over from other donors' samples. Sequencing used whole blood, obtained in connection with sensitization to the hapten diphenylcyclopropenone (DPC). V is TRBV12-3 or TRBV12-4 and J is TRBJ2-2, with D possibly matching TRBD1 (6 bases). The CDR3 reads CASSFGTLTGELFF. The CDR3 region has the DNA TGTGCCAGCAGTTTTGGGACACTCACCGGGGAGCTGTTTTTT.